These 6 T cell receptor beta chains share one sample of origin, sequenced in a study of blood T cell repertoires in COVID-19 (dated by TCRdb to the early 2020s). The library was built by means of the immunoSEQ multiplex PCR assay. TCRdb carries this immuneACCESS record with in-frame sequences only. Its versions omit some clonotypes, under half of them owing to an unresolved V gene in the studies checked, with the rest unexplained. This sample is represented by 300,000 to 450,000 clones; more than 70% of them were singletons. Approximately 1.8% of the sample rests with the top ten. Sequencing was done on a sample of PBMCs or T cells enriched from blood (not recorded which). Receptors originate from a man aged 35-49 years in a cohort exposed to, infected with or recovered from COVID-19 (not recorded which).

The chain carries TRBV2 and TRBJ2-1; D gene ambiguous. Germline V gives CDR1 SNHLY, CDR2 FYNNEI. The CDR3 contains 13 residues. Trimming left V 7 bases short and J 0 bases short, with 7 bases between. The CDR3 loop reads CASTPSSYNEQFF. The CDR3 nucleotides are TGTGCCAGCACTCCTAGCTCCTACAATGAGCAGTTCTTC.

J is TRBJ2-1 and V is TRBV3-1 (or the pseudogene TRBV3-2); a weak D match, TRBD2 (5 bases). The V and J ends lost 4 bases and 7 bases respectively, with 20 bases between them. Germline V gene data show CDR1 as LGHDT and CDR2 as YNNKEL (reference sequence). The CDR3 contains 16 residues. CDR3 sequence: CASSPVGASFVNEQFF. The CDR3 nucleotides are TGTGCCAGCAGCCCCGTGGGCGCTAGCTTTGTGAATGAGCAGTTCTTC.

J is TRBJ2-1 and V is TRBV28; 8 bases align to TRBD1. Germline loops: CDR1 MDHEN, CDR2 SYDVKM. V trimming: 4 bases; J trimming: 7 bases; junction bases outside the gene matches: 12. This CDR3 contains 16 residues. DNA of the CDR3: TGTGCCAGCAGTTCCTACGGCAGGGGGCGGTTGAATGAGCAGTTCTTC. This sequence encodes CASSSYGRGRLNEQFF.

The rearrangement uses TRBV6-5 and TRBJ1-5; D not resolved. Trimming stripped 0 bases from V and 7 bases from J, with 16 bases between. The V gene's germline CDR1 is MNHEY and CDR2 SVGAGI. The CDR3 contains 16 residues. CDR3 DNA sequence: TGTGCCAGCAGTTACTCGACACCCACATCCAGACAGCCCCAGCATTTT. It encodes CASSYSTPTSRQPQHF.

This clone came up once. The chain recombines TRBV7-9 with TRBJ2-7; possible D gene TRBD2, 5 bases. In germline, CDR1 is SEHNR, CDR2 FQNEAQ (reference sequence). V was pared by 5 bases and J by 1 base, with 6 bases between. This CDR3 has 12 residues. CDR3 region: CASSRGSYEQYF. The DNA of the CDR3 is TGTGCCAGCAGCCGAGGGTCCTACGAGCAGTACTTC.

This chain connects TRBV19 to TRBJ1-2, with unresolved D. The CDR3 is 12 residues long. From germline, CDR1 is LNHDA and CDR2 SQIVND (reference sequence). V was pared by 5 bases and J by 3 bases, with 7 bases between. The CDR3 region has the DNA TGTGCCAGTAGTCGCGGGGACTATGGCTACACCTTC. As protein: CASSRGDYGYTF.